The 20 T cell receptor beta chains reported below all come from one sample, sequenced in a study of cytomegalovirus exposure and HLA in healthy donors. Researchers ran the PCR with 60 Vbeta and 13 Jbeta primers. Only in-frame clones appear in the TCRdb table, and some are missing; sequencing was by immunoSEQ multiplex PCR. Among approximately 240,000 clones, roughly 82% were seen once, and the ten largest hold 5% to 6%. Sequencing was done on a sample of PBMCs. The receptor source for this set is a woman in her thirties or forties in good health and CMV-seropositive.

Only one count was recorded for this clone. The chain employs TRBV10-3 and TRBJ1-5; a possible D gene is TRBD1 (6 bases). Germline V gives CDR1 ENHRY, CDR2 SYGVKD. The CDR3 extends over 14 amino acids. V lost 0 bases to trimming and J lost 6 bases, with 9 bases between them. Written as DNA, the CDR3 is TGTGCCATCAGTGAGTCGAAGGGGGTTCAGCCCCAGCATTTT. Its protein product is CAISESKGVQPQHF.

CDR3 DNA: TGTGCCAGCAGTTATGGCCTCCCAAACATTCAGTACTTC. It translates to CASSYGLPNIQYF. V usage is TRBV6-6 and J usage is TRBJ2-4; D call uncertain. Per the germline V gene, CDR1 is MNHNY and CDR2 is SVGAGI (reference sequence). The ends were cut back, 3 bases at V and 6 bases at J, with 9 bases in the middle. CDR3 size: 13 residues.

This chain connects TRBV30 to TRBJ2-7, with D possibly TRBD1 on 6 matching bases. Germline assignment: CDR1 GTSNPN and CDR2 SVGIG (reference sequence). V was trimmed by 3 bases and J by 4 bases, leaving 16 bases between them. The CDR3 covers 14 residues. DNA of the CDR3: TGTGCCTGGAGAGATGGCAGGGGAATTTACGAGCAGTACTTC. Protein sequence: CAWRDGRGIYEQYF.

The J gene is TRBJ2-3, the V gene TRBV5-4, with a tentative D call TRBD2 (6 bases). Germline V lookup: CDR1 SGHNT, CDR2 YYREEE (reference sequence). The CDR3 sequence is 14 residues long. V was shortened by 3 bases and J by 5 bases, with 13 bases between the two germline ends. CDR3: CASSWGEVGDTQYF. The CDR3 DNA reads as TGTGCCAGCAGCTGGGGGGAAGTGGGAGATACGCAGTATTTT. The full variable domain, with the rest looked up from reference TRBV5-4 and TRBJ2-3, is ETGVTQSPTHLIKTRGQQVTLRCSSQSGHNTVSWYQQALGQGPQFIFQYYREEENGRGNFPPRFSGLQFPNYSSELNVNALELDDSALYLCASSWGEVGDTQYFGPGTRLTVL.

The rearrangement uses TRBV20-1 and TRBJ2-3; 9 bases line up with TRBD1. Germline V gene lookup returns CDR1 DFQATT and CDR2 SNEGSKA (reference sequence). This CDR3 has 11 amino acids. CDR3 sequence: CCGQGSDTQYF. Written as DNA, the CDR3 is TGCTGCGGACAGGGGTCAGATACGCAGTATTTT.

This sequence joins TRBV4-1 and TRBJ2-6; 9 positions agree with TRBD1. The V gene end was trimmed by 5 bases and the J gene end by 0 bases; junction bases not matched to a gene: 5. There are 17 residues in the CDR3. Per germline, CDR1 MGHRA and CDR2 YSYEKL. CDR3 DNA sequence: TGCGCCAGCAGCGGTACAGGGGGCCGCTCTGGGGCCAACGTCCTGACTTTC. It yields the protein CASSGTGGRSGANVLTF.

This clone was seen a handful of times. The genes are TRBV29-1 and TRBJ2-7; the match to TRBD2 covers 11 bases. Looked up from germline, CDR1 is SQVTM and CDR2 is ANQGSEA. The CDR3 loop spans 15 amino acids. J gave up 3 bases and V 1 base, and 5 bases lay outside the gene matches. CDR3: CSVEGTSGFIYEQYF. As DNA, the CDR3 is TGCAGCGTTGAAGGGACTAGCGGGTTCATCTACGAGCAGTACTTC.

This clone appeared a single time. The chain joins TRBV5-1 to TRBJ1-2, with D unresolved. Germline-derived CDR1 and CDR2 are SGHRS and YFSETQ. There are 13 residues in the CDR3. The germline V and J ends were trimmed by 1 base and 8 bases, with 12 bases remaining between them. The CDR3 DNA is TGCGCCAGCAGCTTGTATTCGGGTATAGGCTACACCTTC. Residues: CASSLYSGIGYTF.

This chain joins TRBV12-5 and TRBJ1-5; a weak D match, TRBD1 (6 bases). Germline V gene lookup returns CDR1 LGHNT and CDR2 FRNRAP. This CDR3 contains 15 residues. The V and J ends lost 2 bases and 4 bases respectively, with 12 bases between them. In DNA form, the CDR3 reads TGTGCTAGTGGTTTGCGATTACAGGGTAATCAGCCCCAGCATTTT. It specifies CASGLRLQGNQPQHF.

CDR3 sequence: CASTLGRTDTQYF. Written as DNA, the CDR3 is TGTGCCAGTACCCTAGGGAGGACAGATACGCAGTATTTT. The V gene is TRBV19, the J gene TRBJ2-3; possibly TRBD2 for D (6 bases). Trimming left V 7 bases short and J 3 bases short, with 11 bases between. Germline CDR1 LNHDA, CDR2 SQIVND (reference sequence). The CDR3 sequence is 13 residues long.

V and J are TRBV29-1 and TRBJ1-2; 9 nucleotides align to TRBD1. Per germline, CDR1 SQVTM and CDR2 ANQGSEA. With 5 bases clipped from V and 7 bases from J, the junction kept 5 bases outside the gene matches. CDR3 length: 12 amino acids. The CDR3 DNA sequence: TGCAGCGTTTGGGACAGGGAGGGTGGCTACACCTTC. This codes for CSVWDREGGYTF.

The rearrangement links TRBV6-6 to TRBJ2-7; 7 bases are shared with TRBD1. Germline loops: CDR1 MNHNY, CDR2 SVGAGI (reference sequence). Trimming cost V 4 bases and J 2 bases; bases outside gene matches: 5. This CDR3 contains 14 residues. The CDR3 sequence is CASSWGQGAYEQYF. CDR3 sequence (DNA): TGTGCCAGCAGTTGGGGGCAGGGGGCCTACGAGCAGTACTTC.

V and J are TRBV2 and TRBJ1-4; TRBD1 aligns across 9 bases. V lost 6 bases and J lost 7; bases outside the gene matches: 6. Germline V gives CDR1 SNHLY, CDR2 FYNNEI. The CDR3 runs to 14 residues. As DNA, the CDR3 is TGTGCCAGCAGCAAGACAGGGGGTCGTGAAAAACTGTTTTTT. Protein: CASSKTGGREKLFF.

This rearrangement joins TRBV18 to TRBJ2-7; 8 nucleotides align to TRBD2. Germline loops: CDR1 KGHSH, CDR2 LQKENI. The V gene end was trimmed by 3 bases and the J gene end by 5 bases; junction bases not matched to a gene: 9. The CDR3 is 15 residues long. The CDR3 DNA sequence: TGTGCCAGCTCACCGGGACTGAGCGGGAGTAACGAGCAGTACTTC. This codes for CASSPGLSGSNEQYF.

Notes on this clone: An end of the junction does not agree with germline; a read error may underlie this. The rearrangement uses TRBV10-3 and TRBJ2-7, with TRBD2 as a possible D gene (6 bases). Looked up from germline, CDR1 is ENHRY and CDR2 is SYGVKD. The CDR3 is made up of 12 amino acids. CDR3 in amino acids: CATSANGGEQYF. CDR3 in DNA: TGTGCCACCAGTGCTAATGGAGGGGAGCAGTACTTC.

This chain connects TRBV21-1 to TRBJ2-1; TRBD1, as called in the table, went unchecked against the DNA. TRBV21-1 is a pseudogene. This CDR3 region has 16 residues. The CDR3 sequence: CASSKVSSTGGNEQFF. The CDR3, as DNA: TGTGCCAGCAGCAAAGTTAGCTCAACAGGGGGAAATGAGCAGTTCTTC.

As DNA, the CDR3 is TGTGCCAGCAGCCTCCCGGCTAGCGGGGAACCGCATACGCAGTATTTT. Its protein is CASSLPASGEPHTQYF. The gene calls are TRBV13 and TRBJ2-3, with 9 bases that match TRBD2. Trimming removed 5 bases from V and 7 bases from J; junction bases left unmatched: 13. Germline CDR1 is PRHDT and CDR2 is FYEKMQ (reference sequence). This CDR3 is built from 16 residues.

V and J are TRBV4-2 and TRBJ2-7; TRBD2 agrees at 9 bases. This CDR3 has 17 residues. J lost 2 bases, V lost 1 base, and 9 bases had no gene match. Germline V gene lookup returns CDR1 LGHNA and CDR2 YNFKEQ. CDR3 nucleotides: TGTGCCAGCAGCCAAGTTGAGAGCGGGAGGACCGCCTACGAGCAGTACTTC. Amino acids: CASSQVESGRTAYEQYF.

The chain uses TRBV6-6 and TRBJ2-7, with 11 bases aligning to TRBD1. The CDR3 has 14 residues. CDR1 is MNHNY and CDR2 is SVGAGI in the germline V gene (reference sequence). V was pared by 7 bases and J by 2 bases, with 4 bases of the junction left unmatched. The CDR3: CASTPGQGAYEQYF. Written as DNA, the CDR3 is TGTGCCAGCACTCCGGGACAGGGGGCCTACGAGCAGTACTTC.

This chain links TRBV4-3 with TRBJ1-2, with 7 positions matching TRBD1. The CDR3 totals 15 residues. Per germline, CDR1 LGHNA and CDR2 YSLEER. The trim removed 3 bases at V and 6 bases at J, leaving 10 bases unmatched. For the CDR3, the DNA is TGCGCCAGCAGCCACGTCCCACGGCAGGGGGATGGCTACACCTTC. Translated: CASSHVPRQGDGYTF.